This is a list of T cell receptor beta chains from one sample in a study of T cells in tuberculosis. Profiled with immunoSEQ multiplex PCR; TCRdb holds only in-frame clones, not every one. The sample records 85,000 to 100,000 clones, roughly 91% being singletons. Sample: CD1b-GMM tetramer-negative cells sorted from PBMCs. The receptors derive from an adult woman with latent tuberculosis. The CDR3 runs from the conserved cysteine through the conserved F or W. D genes are given only for firm matches. The size entry is marked missing in some rows and otherwise reads once, few, many or a size class.

CDR3nt	CDR3aa	d_gene	j_gene	v_gene	abundance
TGTGCCAGCAGCTTGATCAGCGGTAGCAATCAGCCCCAGCATTTT	CASSLISGSNQPQHF	NA	TRBJ1-5	TRBV5-6	NA
TGTGCCAGCACCCGCTCTGGCGGGCAAGAGACCCAGTACTTC	CASTRSGGQETQYF	NA	TRBJ2-5	TRBV5-4	NA
TGTGCCAGCAGACCCGCGGGGGGGGAGGAGACCCAGTACTTC	CASRPAGGEETQYF	TRBD2	TRBJ2-5	TRBV7-8	NA
TGTGCCAGCATGGGGGGGGTCAATGAGCAGTTCTTC	CASMGGVNEQFF	TRBD2	TRBJ2-1	TRBV27	NA
TGCGCCAGCAGCTTCAGGGGCGGAAACGGGGAGCTGTTTTTT	CASSFRGGNGELFF	NA	TRBJ2-2	TRBV5-1	NA
TGCGCCAGCAGCCCCACCGGTCCTTTAGTGGGGGCAACAGATACGCAGTATTTT	CASSPTGPLVGATDTQYF	NA	TRBJ2-3	TRBV5-1	NA
TGTGCCATCAACGAGGACAGGGCCAATCAGCCCCAGCATTTT	CAINEDRANQPQHF	TRBD1	TRBJ1-5	TRBV10-3	NA
TGTGCTAGCAGCGCGGGACTAGCGGGAACTTTGGACCAGTACTTC	CASSAGLAGTLDQYF	TRBD2	TRBJ2-5	TRBV7-7	NA
TGTGCCAGCAGTGAAGCCAGGGTATTATCCTACGAGCAGTACTTC	CASSEARVLSYEQYF	NA	TRBJ2-7	TRBV6-1	NA
TGTGCCAGTACAATACAGGGACGCTTCAATCAGCCCCAGCATTTT	CASTIQGRFNQPQHF	NA	TRBJ1-5	TRBV19	NA
TGCGCCAGCAGCTCAGCTCCGGGACAGGGGACGCAAGAGACCCAGTACTTC	CASSSAPGQGTQETQYF	TRBD1	TRBJ2-5	TRBV5-1	NA
TGCGCCAGCAGCTTGCAAGGACAGGGGCCCCTTTCCTATGGCTACACCTTC	CASSLQGQGPLSYGYTF	TRBD1	TRBJ1-2	TRBV5-1	NA
TGTGCCAGCAGCATCGACAGGGGCCCTAATGAAAAACTGTTTTTT	CASSIDRGPNEKLFF	TRBD1	TRBJ1-4	TRBV11-2	NA
TGTGCCAGCTCACCTCCGGGACAGGGGGCCCGCACCGGGGAGCTGTTTTTT	CASSPPGQGARTGELFF	TRBD1	TRBJ2-2	TRBV18	NA
TGTGCCAGCTCACCACGGCTAGCGGTAGAGACCCAGTACTTC	CASSPRLAVETQYF	TRBD2	TRBJ2-5	TRBV18	NA
TGTGCCAGCAGGGGACAGGGGGCAATTAATTCACCCCTCCACTTT	CASRGQGAINSPLHF	TRBD1	TRBJ1-6	TRBV6-5	NA
TGCAGCGTTGAATCGGGGGAAAGGTATGGCTACACCTTC	CSVESGERYGYTF	NA	TRBJ1-2	TRBV29-1	once
TGCGCCAGCAGCATCGGACAGTATAATTCACCCCTCCACTTT	CASSIGQYNSPLHF	NA	TRBJ1-6	TRBV5-1	NA
TGTGCCAGCGGACAGACACAGGGCACAGATACGCAGTATTTT	CASGQTQGTDTQYF	NA	TRBJ2-3	TRBV7-9	NA
TGCGCCAGCAGCCAAGAGGCATACTCTGGAAACACCATATATTTT	CASSQEAYSGNTIYF	NA	TRBJ1-3	TRBV4-1	NA
TGTGCCAGCAGTTACCCCAGGGGCAAACTGTTTTTT	CASSYPRGKLFF	NA	TRBJ1-4	TRBV27	NA
TGTGCCTGGAGTGTCTGGGCGAGCTCTGGAAACACCATATATTTT	CAWSVWASSGNTIYF	NA	TRBJ1-3	TRBV30	NA
TGTGCCACCAGCATCCTGACAGGCTCCTACGAGCAGTACTTC	CATSILTGSYEQYF	NA	TRBJ2-7	TRBV15	NA
TGTGCCAGCAGCCGTCGGGACAGGGAGATCGGCTACACCTTC	CASSRRDREIGYTF	TRBD1	TRBJ1-2	TRBV5-6	NA